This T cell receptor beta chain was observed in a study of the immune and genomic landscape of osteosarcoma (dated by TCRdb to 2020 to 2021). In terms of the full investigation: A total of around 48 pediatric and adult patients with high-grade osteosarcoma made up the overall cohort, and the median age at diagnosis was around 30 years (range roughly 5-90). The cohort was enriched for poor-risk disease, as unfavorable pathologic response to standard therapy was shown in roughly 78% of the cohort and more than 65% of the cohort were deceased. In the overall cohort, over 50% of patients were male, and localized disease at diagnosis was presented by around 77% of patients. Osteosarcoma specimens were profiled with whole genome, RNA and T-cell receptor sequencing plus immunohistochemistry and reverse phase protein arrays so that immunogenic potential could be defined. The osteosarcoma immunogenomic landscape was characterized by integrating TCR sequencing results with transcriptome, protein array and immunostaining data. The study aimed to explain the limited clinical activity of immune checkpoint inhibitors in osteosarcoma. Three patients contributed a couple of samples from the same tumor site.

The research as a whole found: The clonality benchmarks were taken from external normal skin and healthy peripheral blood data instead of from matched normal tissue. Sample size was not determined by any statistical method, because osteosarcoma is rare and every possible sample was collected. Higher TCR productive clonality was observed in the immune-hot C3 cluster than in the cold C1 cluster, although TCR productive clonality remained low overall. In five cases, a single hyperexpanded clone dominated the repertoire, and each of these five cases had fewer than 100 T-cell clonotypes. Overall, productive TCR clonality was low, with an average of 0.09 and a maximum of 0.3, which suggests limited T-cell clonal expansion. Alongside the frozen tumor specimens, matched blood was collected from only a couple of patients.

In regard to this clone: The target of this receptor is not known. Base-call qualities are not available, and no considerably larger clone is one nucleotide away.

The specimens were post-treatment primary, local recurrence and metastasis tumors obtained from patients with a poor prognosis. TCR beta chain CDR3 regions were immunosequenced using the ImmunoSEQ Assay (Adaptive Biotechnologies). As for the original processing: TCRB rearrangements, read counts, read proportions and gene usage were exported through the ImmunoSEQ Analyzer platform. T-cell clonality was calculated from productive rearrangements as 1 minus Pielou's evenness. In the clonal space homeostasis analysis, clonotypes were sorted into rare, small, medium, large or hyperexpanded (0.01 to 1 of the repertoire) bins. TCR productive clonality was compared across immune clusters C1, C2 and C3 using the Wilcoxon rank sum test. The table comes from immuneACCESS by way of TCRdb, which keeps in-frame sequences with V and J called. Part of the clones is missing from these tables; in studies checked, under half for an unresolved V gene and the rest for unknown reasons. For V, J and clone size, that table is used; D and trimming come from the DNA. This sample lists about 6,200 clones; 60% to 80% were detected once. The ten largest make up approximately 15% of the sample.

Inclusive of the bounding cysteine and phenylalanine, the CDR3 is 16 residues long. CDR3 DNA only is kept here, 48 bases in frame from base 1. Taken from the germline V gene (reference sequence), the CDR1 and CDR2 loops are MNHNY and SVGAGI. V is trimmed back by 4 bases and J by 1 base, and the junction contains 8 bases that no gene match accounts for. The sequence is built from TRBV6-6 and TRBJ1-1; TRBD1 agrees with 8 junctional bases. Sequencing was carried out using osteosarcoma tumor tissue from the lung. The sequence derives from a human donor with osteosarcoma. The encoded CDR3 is CASSSTRTGWNTEAFF. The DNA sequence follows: TGTGCCAGCAGTTCAACAAGGACAGGGTGGAACACTGAAGCTTTCTTT.